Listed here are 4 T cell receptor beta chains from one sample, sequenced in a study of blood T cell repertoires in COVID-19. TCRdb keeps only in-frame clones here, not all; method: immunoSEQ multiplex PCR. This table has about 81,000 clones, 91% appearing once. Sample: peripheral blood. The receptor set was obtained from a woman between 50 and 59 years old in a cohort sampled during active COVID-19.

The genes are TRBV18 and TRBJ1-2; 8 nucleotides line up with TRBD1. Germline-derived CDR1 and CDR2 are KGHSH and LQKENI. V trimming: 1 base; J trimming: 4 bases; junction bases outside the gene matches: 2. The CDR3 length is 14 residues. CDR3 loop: CASSPRTGFYGYTF. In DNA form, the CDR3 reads TGTGCCAGCTCACCACGGACAGGGTTCTATGGCTACACCTTC.

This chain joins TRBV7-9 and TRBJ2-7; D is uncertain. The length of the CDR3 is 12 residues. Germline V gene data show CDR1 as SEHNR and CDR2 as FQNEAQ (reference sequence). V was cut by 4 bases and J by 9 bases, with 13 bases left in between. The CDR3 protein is CASSYEIERQYF. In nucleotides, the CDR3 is TGTGCCAGCAGCTACGAGATCGAGCGGCAGTACTTC. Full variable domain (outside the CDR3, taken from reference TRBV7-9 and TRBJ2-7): DTGVSQNPRHKITKRGQNVTFRCDPISEHNRLYWYRQTLGQGPEFLTYFQNEAQLEKSRLLSDRFSAERPKGSFSTLEIQRTEQGDSAMYLCASSYEIERQYFGPGTRLTVT.

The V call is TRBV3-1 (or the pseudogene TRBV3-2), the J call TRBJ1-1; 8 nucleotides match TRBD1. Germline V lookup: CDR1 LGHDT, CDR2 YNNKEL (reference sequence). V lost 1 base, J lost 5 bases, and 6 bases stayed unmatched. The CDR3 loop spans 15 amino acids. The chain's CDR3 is CASSQGTGGWTEAFF. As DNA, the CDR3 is TGTGCCAGCAGCCAAGGCACAGGGGGTTGGACTGAAGCTTTCTTT.

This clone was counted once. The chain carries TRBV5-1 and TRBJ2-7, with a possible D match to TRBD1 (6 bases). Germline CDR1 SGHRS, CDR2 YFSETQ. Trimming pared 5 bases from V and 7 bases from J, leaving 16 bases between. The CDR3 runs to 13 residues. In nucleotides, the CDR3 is TGCGCCAGCAGTAGGACAGACTTCGGGGAGCAGTACTTC. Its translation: CASSRTDFGEQYF.